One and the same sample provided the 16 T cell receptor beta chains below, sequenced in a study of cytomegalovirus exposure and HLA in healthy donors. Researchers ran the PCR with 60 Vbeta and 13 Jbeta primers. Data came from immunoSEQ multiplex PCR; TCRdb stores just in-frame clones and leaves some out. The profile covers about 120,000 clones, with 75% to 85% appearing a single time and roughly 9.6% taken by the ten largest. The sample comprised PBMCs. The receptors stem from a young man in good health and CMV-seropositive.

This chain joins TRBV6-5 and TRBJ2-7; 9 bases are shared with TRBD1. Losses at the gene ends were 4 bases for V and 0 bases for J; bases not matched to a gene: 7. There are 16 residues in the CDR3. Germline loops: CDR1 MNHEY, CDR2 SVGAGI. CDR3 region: CASSSPGTGSSYEQYF. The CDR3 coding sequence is TGTGCCAGCAGTTCGCCGGGGACAGGGAGCTCCTACGAGCAGTACTTC.

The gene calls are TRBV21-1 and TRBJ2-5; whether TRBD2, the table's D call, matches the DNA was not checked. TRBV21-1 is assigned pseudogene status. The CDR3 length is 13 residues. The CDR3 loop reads CASSSGARETQYF. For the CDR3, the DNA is TGTGCCAGCAGCAGCGGCGCGCGGGAGACCCAGTACTTC.

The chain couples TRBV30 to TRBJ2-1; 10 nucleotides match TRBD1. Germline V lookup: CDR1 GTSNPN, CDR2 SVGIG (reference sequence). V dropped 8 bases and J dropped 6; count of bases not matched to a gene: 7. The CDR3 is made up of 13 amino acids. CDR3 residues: CALPGQGSNEQFF. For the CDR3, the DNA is TGTGCCCTTCCGGGACAGGGGAGCAATGAGCAGTTCTTC. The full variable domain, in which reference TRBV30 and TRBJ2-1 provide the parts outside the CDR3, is SQTIHQWPATLVQPVGSPLSLECTVEGTSNPNLYWYRQAAGRGLQLLFYSVGIGQISSEVPQNLSASRPQDRQFILSSKKLLLSDSGFYLCALPGQGSNEQFFGPGTRLTVL.

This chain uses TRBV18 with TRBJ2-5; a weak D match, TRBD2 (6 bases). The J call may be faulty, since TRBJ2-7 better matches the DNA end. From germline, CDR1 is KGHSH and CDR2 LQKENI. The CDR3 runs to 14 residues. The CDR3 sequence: CASSPAGGAYEQYF. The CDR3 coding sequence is TGTGCCAGCTCACCGGCCGGGGGAGCCTACGAGCAGTACTTC.

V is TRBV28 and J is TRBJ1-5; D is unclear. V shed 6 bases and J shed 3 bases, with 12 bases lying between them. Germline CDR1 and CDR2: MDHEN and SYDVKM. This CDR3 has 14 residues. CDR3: CASSLRAFNQPQHF. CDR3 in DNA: TGTGCCAGCAGCCTGAGGGCGTTCAATCAGCCCCAGCATTTT. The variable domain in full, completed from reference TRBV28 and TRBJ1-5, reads DVKVTQSSRYLVKRTGEKVFLECVQDMDHENMFWYRQDPGLGLRLIYFSYDVKMKEKGDIPEGYSVSREKKERFSLILESASTNQTSMYLCASSLRAFNQPQHFGDGTRLSIL.

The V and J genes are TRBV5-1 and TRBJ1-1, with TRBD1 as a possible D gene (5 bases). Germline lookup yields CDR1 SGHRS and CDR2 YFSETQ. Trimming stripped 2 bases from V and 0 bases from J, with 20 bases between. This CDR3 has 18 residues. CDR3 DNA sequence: TGCGCCAGCAGCTTTCAGGGTCCCGGGCTTACTATGAACACTGAAGCTTTCTTT. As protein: CASSFQGPGLTMNTEAFF.

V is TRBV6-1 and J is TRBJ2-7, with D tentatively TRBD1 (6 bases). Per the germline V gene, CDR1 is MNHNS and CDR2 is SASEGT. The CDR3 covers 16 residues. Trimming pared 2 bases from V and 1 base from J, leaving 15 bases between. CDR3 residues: CASSEYWTEISYEQYF. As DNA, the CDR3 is TGTGCCAGCAGTGAATATTGGACAGAGATATCCTACGAGCAGTACTTC.

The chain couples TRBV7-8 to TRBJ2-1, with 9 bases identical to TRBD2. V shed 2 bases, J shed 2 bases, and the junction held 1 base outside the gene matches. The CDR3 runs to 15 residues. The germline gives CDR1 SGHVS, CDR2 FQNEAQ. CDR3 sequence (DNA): TGTGCCAGCAGCTTACTAGCGGGGCCCTACAATGAGCAGTTCTTC. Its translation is CASSLLAGPYNEQFF.

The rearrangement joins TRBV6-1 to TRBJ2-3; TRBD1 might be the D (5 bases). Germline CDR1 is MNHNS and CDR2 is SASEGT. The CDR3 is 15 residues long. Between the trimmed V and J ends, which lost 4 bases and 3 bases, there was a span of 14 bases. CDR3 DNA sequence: TGTGCCAGCAGTGTAACTCCGGACAAAACAGATACGCAGTATTTT. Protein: CASSVTPDKTDTQYF.

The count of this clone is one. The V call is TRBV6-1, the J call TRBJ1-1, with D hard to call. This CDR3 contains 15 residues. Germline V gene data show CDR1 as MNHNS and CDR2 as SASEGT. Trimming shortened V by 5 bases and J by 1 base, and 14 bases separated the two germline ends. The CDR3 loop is CASSKPDKANTEAFF. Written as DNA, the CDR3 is TGTGCCAGCAGTAAACCAGACAAGGCGAACACTGAAGCTTTCTTT.

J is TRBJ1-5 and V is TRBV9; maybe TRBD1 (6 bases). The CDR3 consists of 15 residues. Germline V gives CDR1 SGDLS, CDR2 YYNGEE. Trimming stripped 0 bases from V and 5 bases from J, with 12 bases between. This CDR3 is CASSVGQDEDQPQHF. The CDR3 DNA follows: TGTGCCAGCAGCGTAGGACAGGATGAGGATCAGCCCCAGCATTTT.

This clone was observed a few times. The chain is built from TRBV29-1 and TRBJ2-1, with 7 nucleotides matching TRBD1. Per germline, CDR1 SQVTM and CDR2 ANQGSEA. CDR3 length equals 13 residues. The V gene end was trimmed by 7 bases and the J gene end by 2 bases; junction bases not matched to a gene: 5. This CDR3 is CSAWDRTYNEQFF. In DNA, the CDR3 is TGCAGCGCCTGGGACAGAACCTACAATGAGCAGTTCTTC.

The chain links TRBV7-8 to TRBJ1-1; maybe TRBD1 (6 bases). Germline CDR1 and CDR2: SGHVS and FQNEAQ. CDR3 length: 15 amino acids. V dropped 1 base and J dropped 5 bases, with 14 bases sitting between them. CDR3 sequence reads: CASSLGVRGHTEAFF. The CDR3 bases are TGTGCCAGCAGCTTAGGGGTCAGGGGTCATACTGAAGCTTTCTTT.

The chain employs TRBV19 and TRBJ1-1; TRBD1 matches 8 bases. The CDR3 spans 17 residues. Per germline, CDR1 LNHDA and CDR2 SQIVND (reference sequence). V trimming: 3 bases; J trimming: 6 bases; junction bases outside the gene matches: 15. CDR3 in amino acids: CASSIPPGRQGRSEAFF. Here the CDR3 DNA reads TGTGCCAGTAGTATTCCCCCAGGCCGACAGGGGAGGTCTGAAGCTTTCTTT.

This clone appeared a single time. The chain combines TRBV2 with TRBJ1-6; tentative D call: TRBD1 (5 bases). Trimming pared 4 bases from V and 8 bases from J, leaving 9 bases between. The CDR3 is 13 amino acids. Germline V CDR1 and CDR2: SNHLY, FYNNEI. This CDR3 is CASSARADSPLHF. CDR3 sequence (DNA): TGTGCCAGCAGTGCCAGGGCGGATTCACCCCTCCACTTT.

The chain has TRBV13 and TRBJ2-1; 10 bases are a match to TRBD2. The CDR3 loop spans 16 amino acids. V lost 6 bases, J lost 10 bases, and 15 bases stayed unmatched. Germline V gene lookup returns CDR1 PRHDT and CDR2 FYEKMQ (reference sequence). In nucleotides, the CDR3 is TGTGCCAGCAGACCTATCCTAGCGGGGGAAGGAAGAGAGCAGTTCTTC. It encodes CASRPILAGEGREQFF.